This section outlines one T cell receptor beta chain sequence together with its context. What antigen it recognizes has not been identified. The input lacks base qualities; no much larger clone sits a single base away. From a lookup of the germline V gene (reference sequence), CDR1 and CDR2 are DFQATT and SNEGSKA. From the cysteine up to the phenylalanine, the CDR3 has a length of 18 residues. Only the CDR3 portion is preserved as DNA: 54 bases, with reading frame beginning at the first base. The V and J ends are trimmed by 0 bases and 9 bases, leaving 27 bases between them. PBMCs were isolated by Ficoll-Paque density gradient centrifugation. This entry is derived from a study of T-cell memory formation after mild COVID-19 (dated by TCRdb to the early 2020s). In the study overall: Most TCR sequence clusters were specific to one of the two donors. In two donors, T-cell clones that expanded and contracted after mild COVID-19 were tracked by sequencing TCRalpha and TCRbeta repertoires over time. Two young, previously healthy adult volunteers, one female and one male, were included in the cohort.

General findings and caveats noted by the study authors: SARS-CoV-2 specificity was not confirmed for the second-wave clones peaking on day 37. The study covered only two mild cases, and larger cohorts including severe cases with pre-infection samples were considered necessary. The detection of some responding clones in pre-infection memory suggests that pre-existing cross-reactive memory T cells joined the SARS-CoV-2 response. Clones contracting from day 15 to 85 had balanced CD4/CD8 phenotypes, while a second wave expanding from day 15 to 37 was biased towards CD4+. Contracting CD4+ clones appeared mostly in the CM and EM memory subsets, whereas CD8+ clones were enriched in EMRA.

The run used an Illumina NovaSeq 6000. TCRalpha and TCRbeta cDNA libraries were constructed by 5'RACE with constant-segment primers, with sample barcodes and unique molecular identifiers being introduced. RNA was extracted from every sample with Trizol reagent. The libraries were amplified in two PCR steps, and the second step added a second sample barcode and Illumina TruSeq adapters. The libraries were sequenced on an Illumina NovaSeq using 2 x 150 bp paired-end reads. The published analysis was carried out like this. With migec v1.2.7, reads were demultiplexed and then collapsed into UMI-guided consensus sequences. Using mixcr v2.1.11, UMI consensuses were aligned to TRA and TRB V and J templates and then assembled into clonotypes. A clonotype was counted as expanded or contracted only if both edgeR and NoisET called the change significant, with noise models trained on biological replicates. For edgeR calls, the cutoffs were a false discovery rate-adjusted p below 0.01 and a log2 fold-change threshold of 1. PCA with hierarchical clustering of max-normalized trajectories of the 1000 most abundant clonotypes was used as exploratory dynamics analysis. Each responding clone was given a CD4 or CD8 phenotype based on the CD4+ and CD8+ repertoires, which had been sequenced separately. TCRdb reprocessing: public reads trimmed at Q25 with fastp, clones called with MiXCR, in-frame beta chains kept. For every CDR3 protein sequence, its rows merge into one entry that carries the most common genes and DNA. Clone size and V and J calls follow TCRdb, not the original study. This sample is represented by roughly 160,000 distinct CDR3 sequences; approximately 12% of them were singletons. The leading ten clones occupy approximately 3.4% of the sample.

Rearrangement joined TRBV20-1 to TRBJ2-1; a tentative D call is TRBD2 (7 bases match). This sequence was found in a man younger than 35 who had mild COVID-19 (a few samples of this study predate the infection). The sample titles of this study are shuffled in the database, so cell type and time point are left out; the donor was told from shared clones. The sequenced sample was PBMCs or a T cell subset sorted from them (not recorded which). The CDR3 sequence is CSARDARRGGATEGEQFF. The nucleotide sequence is given as TGCAGTGCTAGAGACGCCCGAAGGGGGGGGGCGACTGAGGGTGAGCAGTTCTTC.